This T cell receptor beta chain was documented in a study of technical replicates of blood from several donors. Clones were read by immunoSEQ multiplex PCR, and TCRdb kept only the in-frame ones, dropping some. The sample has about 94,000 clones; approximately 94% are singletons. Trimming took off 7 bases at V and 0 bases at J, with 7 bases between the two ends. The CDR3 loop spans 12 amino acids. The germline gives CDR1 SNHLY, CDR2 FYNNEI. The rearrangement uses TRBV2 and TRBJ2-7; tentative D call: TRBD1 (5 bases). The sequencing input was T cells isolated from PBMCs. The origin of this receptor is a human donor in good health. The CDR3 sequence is CASTGLSYEQYF. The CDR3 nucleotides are TGTGCCAGCACAGGGCTCTCCTACGAGCAGTACTTC.